The rows below give T cell receptor beta chains drawn from one sample of a study of identical twins. Each CDR3 protein gets one entry after TCRdb re-called the 5' RACE reads with MiXCR. The sample has 460,000 or so distinct CDR3 sequences, 13% to 15% seen once; the top ten hold 0.4% to 0.55%. The same data also contributed to another study, on yellow fever vaccine responses in identical twins.

Sequenced: CD4+ T cells sorted from blood. These receptor sequences come from a woman aged 18-29 years in good health. Both conserved end residues are part of each CDR3. D genes are given only for firm matches. Size is stated for part of the rows, as once, few or many counts, or as a class when the clone is expanded.

D	V	J	size	DNA	CDR3
TRBD2	TRBV20-1	TRBJ2-1	-	TGCAGTGCTGGGACTAGCGGGGGTTTCAATGAGCAGTTCTTC	CSAGTSGGFNEQFF
TRBD1	TRBV29-1	TRBJ2-7	many	TGCAGCGTCCGGACAGGGACCTCCTACGAGCAGTACTTC	CSVRTGTSYEQYF
-	TRBV10-3	TRBJ2-7	few	TGTGCCATCAGTGCGCCGAATACAGGGATCGACGAGCAGTACTTC	CAISAPNTGIDEQYF
TRBD2	TRBV20-1	TRBJ2-1	-	TGCAGTGCTAGAGATCCTAGCGGGAGTGGTTATGAGCAGTTCTTC	CSARDPSGSGYEQFF
TRBD1	TRBV12-3/TRBV12-4	TRBJ2-7	-	TGTGCCAGCAGTTTATTGGCGGGACAGGTCGTCTACGAGCAGTACTTC	CASSLLAGQVVYEQYF
TRBD2	TRBV19	TRBJ2-1	-	TGTGCCAGTAGTATGGGGGGACTAGCGGTGGAAAATGAGCAGTTCTTC	CASSMGGLAVENEQFF
-	TRBV11-1	TRBJ2-2	few	TGTGCCAGCAGCCGACACAAGAACACCGGGGAGCTGTTTTTT	CASSRHKNTGELFF
-	TRBV6-1	TRBJ1-5	few	TGTGCCAGCAGTGGTTACCTGAATCAGCCCCAGCATTTT	CASSGYLNQPQHF
TRBD1	TRBV27	TRBJ2-7	-	TGTGCCAGCAGATGGGACAGGGCCCGTCACCCCTACGAGCAGTACTTC	CASRWDRARHPYEQYF
TRBD2	TRBV6-2/TRBV6-3	TRBJ2-7	once	TGTGCCAGCACCAAGGGCCAGCGCATAGCGGGAGGGCCCTTAAGCGAGCAGTACTTC	CASTKGQRIAGGPLSEQYF
-	TRBV4-3	TRBJ1-6	few	TGCGCCAGCAGCCAAGACTTCGGGGGTCTGTCACCCCTCCACTTT	CASSQDFGGLSPLHF
-	TRBV5-1	TRBJ2-7	many	TGCGCCAGCAGCTGGAGGGACAGCTCCTACGAGCAGTACTTC	CASSWRDSSYEQYF
TRBD2	TRBV28	TRBJ2-5	-	TGTGCCAGCAGTTTATGGGGGGGGGTAGCGGCCCAAGAGACCCAGTACTTC	CASSLWGGVAAQETQYF
TRBD2	TRBV7-2	TRBJ2-5	once	TGTGCCAGCAGATGGACTAGCGGGAGTGAAGAGACCCAGTACTTC	CASRWTSGSEETQYF
-	TRBV2	TRBJ2-3	-	TGTGCCAGCGTTCGGGAAAGGGGCACAGATACGCAGTATTTT	CASVRERGTDTQYF
TRBD2	TRBV20-1	TRBJ2-1	few	TGCAGTGCTAGAGTAATCGAGAGCGGGAGCTGGGGGTACAATGAGCAGTTCTTC	CSARVIESGSWGYNEQFF
TRBD1	TRBV6-5	TRBJ1-6	-	TGTGCCAGCAGTTCAGGACAGGGGAAGACTTCACCCCTCCACTTT	CASSSGQGKTSPLHF
-	TRBV6-1	TRBJ2-4	-	TGTGCCAGCAGTCGAGACAGACGTAAAAACATTCAGTACTTC	CASSRDRRKNIQYF
-	TRBV6-1	TRBJ2-7	-	TGTGCCAGCAGTCCTTCAGAGGGGAGGTCCTACGAGCAGTACTTC	CASSPSEGRSYEQYF
TRBD2	TRBV9	TRBJ2-3	few	TGTGCCAGCAGCGTAACCCTTGCTAGCGGGGGGGCCGCAGATACGCAGTATTTT	CASSVTLASGGAADTQYF
-	TRBV3-1	TRBJ2-6	-	TGTGCCAGCAGCCAAGAGAAGGCCAGAAAACCTGGGGCCAACGTCCTGACTTTC	CASSQEKARKPGANVLTF
-	TRBV7-9	TRBJ2-7	few	TGTGCCAGCAGCTTAGCTAAGAGGGGCGGCGAGCAGTACTTC	CASSLAKRGGEQYF
TRBD2	TRBV12-3/TRBV12-4	TRBJ2-3	few	TGTGCCAGCAAAATAGGGGCGGGAGGAGGCACAGATACGCAGTATTTT	CASKIGAGGGTDTQYF
-	TRBV7-2	TRBJ2-7	-	TGTGCCAGCAGCTTAGCCCAGACCCCCTACGAGCAGTACTTC	CASSLAQTPYEQYF
TRBD1	TRBV4-1	TRBJ2-4	few	TGCGCCAGCAGCCAAGAAGGTGGGGACAGGGTAAACATTCAGTACTTC	CASSQEGGDRVNIQYF
TRBD2	TRBV11-2	TRBJ2-4	many	TGTGCCAGCAGCTTACAGACTAGCGGGAGTTACATTCAGTACTTC	CASSLQTSGSYIQYF
TRBD2	TRBV13	TRBJ2-7	-	TGTGCCAGCAGCTCCACACTAGCGGGAGACGCCTACGAGCAGTACTTC	CASSSTLAGDAYEQYF
-	TRBV24-1	TRBJ2-5	-	TGTGCCACCAGTGATTTTTCGGGGGCCGGCGAGACCCAGTACTTC	CATSDFSGAGETQYF
-	TRBV4-3	TRBJ2-1	-	TGCGCCAGCAGCCAAGTCAGCGGAGGGTACAATGAGCAGTTCTTC	CASSQVSGGYNEQFF
-	TRBV12-3/TRBV12-4	TRBJ1-5	many	TGTGCCAGCAGTTTAGGACAGTTGAGCAATCAGCCCCAGCATTTT	CASSLGQLSNQPQHF
TRBD1	TRBV27	TRBJ2-7	few	TGTGCCAGCAGTTTAGGAGCGGACAGGGAGTACTTC	CASSLGADREYF
-	TRBV29-1	TRBJ1-1	few	TGCAGCGTGTGGACACCGGGAAACACTGAAGCTTTCTTT	CSVWTPGNTEAFF
-	TRBV6-1	TRBJ2-4	-	TGTACCCACTCCGGGAACATTCAGTACTTC	CTHSGNIQYF
TRBD2	TRBV29-1	TRBJ2-7	many	TGCAGCGTTGTTCTAGCGGGAGGATCCTACGAGCAGTACTTC	CSVVLAGGSYEQYF
-	TRBV4-1	TRBJ2-1	few	TGCGCCAGCAGCCAAGAATCCGTACTTAGCGGAGGGAAAACCTACAATGAGCAGTTCTTC	CASSQESVLSGGKTYNEQFF
TRBD1	TRBV4-1	TRBJ1-2	-	TGCGCCAGCAGCCCCCTCACAGGGGTTGGGTATGGCTACACCTTC	CASSPLTGVGYGYTF
TRBD1	TRBV7-2	TRBJ1-6	few	TGTGCCAGCAGCTTATCGGACAGGGAATATTCACCCCTCCACTTT	CASSLSDREYSPLHF
-	TRBV28	TRBJ2-6	few	TGTGCCAGCAGTTTGACCGGGGGTACCCGATCTGGGGCCAACGTCCTGACTTTC	CASSLTGGTRSGANVLTF
-	TRBV28	TRBJ2-3	few	TGTGCCAGCAGTAGCCAAGGCCCAGATACGCAGTATTTT	CASSSQGPDTQYF
-	TRBV5-1	TRBJ2-5	few	TGCGCCAGCAGCTTGGACGGCGGGTGGGAGACCCAGTACTTC	CASSLDGGWETQYF
-	TRBV25-1	TRBJ2-7	-	TGTGCCAGCAGTGTCGGGGTCTACGAGCAGTACTTC	CASSVGVYEQYF
TRBD1	TRBV6-1	TRBJ1-4	-	TGTGCCAGCAGTCGGACAGGCCTAAATGAAAAACTGTTTTTT	CASSRTGLNEKLFF
TRBD2	TRBV7-9	TRBJ2-1	few	TGTGCCAGCGGTCTTAGCGGGACTTATGAGCAGTTCTTC	CASGLSGTYEQFF
TRBD2	TRBV7-2	TRBJ2-5	-	TGTGCCAGCAGCTGGGGACTAGCGGGACAAGAGACCCAGTACTTC	CASSWGLAGQETQYF